Below, 32 T cell receptor beta chains from the same sample are listed, as sequenced in a study of blood T cell repertoires in COVID-19. The method was immunoSEQ multiplex PCR; TCRdb's version includes in-frame clones alone and lacks a portion of them. Here the sample spans about 300,000 clones, around 90% being singletons. Specimen: peripheral blood. The source is a woman in her twenties or thirties with COVID-19, enrolled during active disease.

The V and J genes are TRBV2 and TRBJ1-6; no clear D gene. Germline CDR1 and CDR2: SNHLY and FYNNEI. The germline V and J ends were trimmed by 2 bases and 0 bases, with 8 bases remaining between them. This CDR3 contains 16 residues. The CDR3 loop reads CASSETRSSYNSPLHF. The CDR3 region has the DNA TGTGCCAGCAGTGAAACAAGGAGCTCCTATAATTCACCCCTCCACTTT. Looking up the rest from reference TRBV2 and TRBJ1-6 gives the full variable domain: EPEVTQTPSHQVTQMGQEVILRCVPISNHLYFYWYRQILGQKVEFLVSFYNNEISEKSEIFDDQFSVERPDGSNFTLKIRSTKLEDSAMYFCASSETRSSYNSPLHFGNGTRLTVT.

Concerning this clone: The junction departs from germline at one end; a sequencing error may be responsible. This chain uses TRBV11-3 with TRBJ2-2, with D possibly TRBD2 on 5 matching bases. Germline V lookup: CDR1 SGHNT, CDR2 YENEEA. The CDR3 is made up of 15 amino acids. The chain's CDR3 is CANSPGLGDTGELFF. CDR3 nucleotide sequence: TGTGCCAACAGCCCCGGCCTCGGGGACACCGGGGAGCTGTTTTTT. Together with reference TRBV11-3 and TRBJ2-2, the CDR3 gives the full variable domain: EAGVVQSPRYKIIEKKQPVAFWCNPISGHNTLYWYLQNLGQGPELLIRYENEEAVDDSQLPKDRFSAERLKGVDSTLKIQPAELGDSAVYLCANSPGLGDTGELFFGEGSRLTVL.

The V gene is TRBV27, the J gene TRBJ2-1, with TRBD2 matching over 8 bases. CDR3 length: 15 amino acids. Germline CDR1 and CDR2: MNHEY and SMNVEV (reference sequence). V lost 7 bases to trimming and J lost 0 bases; unmatched junction nucleotides: 5. The CDR3 DNA reads TGTGCCAGCACCTTAGCGGGACCCTCCTACAATGAGCAGTTCTTC. This gives the protein CASTLAGPSYNEQFF.

V usage is TRBV5-1 and J usage is TRBJ1-1, with a possible D match to TRBD1 (5 bases). Trimming cost V 7 bases and J 3 bases, with 16 bases left between them. Germline assignment: CDR1 SGHRS and CDR2 YFSETQ. The CDR3 has 14 residues. CDR3 in amino acids: CASCPKWGDTEAFF. CDR3 DNA: TGCGCCAGCTGCCCCAAATGGGGGGACACTGAAGCTTTCTTT.

The chain links TRBV19 to TRBJ2-1, with 9 bases matching TRBD2. The V segment lost 1 base and the J segment 9 bases; nucleotides outside the gene matches: 4. Germline V gene sequence: CDR1 LNHDA, CDR2 SQIVND (reference sequence). The CDR3 contains 14 residues. CDR3 residues: CASSIGGLASEQFF. In DNA, the CDR3 is TGTGCCAGTAGTATAGGGGGACTAGCAAGTGAGCAGTTCTTC.

The genes are TRBV9 and TRBJ2-6; D possibly corresponds to TRBD1 (5 bases). The CDR3 covers 20 residues. The V end lost 1 base, the J end lost 0 bases, and 20 bases lay between the germline ends. CDR1 and CDR2 (germline): SGDLS, YYNGEE. This CDR3 is CASSVSQGPNFDSGANVLTF. The CDR3, as DNA: TGTGCCAGCAGCGTAAGCCAGGGCCCTAACTTCGACTCTGGGGCCAACGTCCTGACTTTC.

The rearrangement uses TRBV12-5 and TRBJ1-1, with 7 bases matching TRBD1. Germline V gene data show CDR1 as LGHNT and CDR2 as FRNRAP. CDR3 length: 12 amino acids. J lost 8 bases, V lost 3 bases, and 3 bases had no gene match. In DNA form, the CDR3 reads TGTGCTAGTGGTTTTACAGGGGCGGAAGCTTTCTTT. It encodes CASGFTGAEAFF.

The chain employs TRBV5-1 and TRBJ1-2, with 10 bases fitting TRBD1. V was clipped by 3 bases and J by 3 bases; unmatched bases: 8. Per the germline V gene, CDR1 is SGHRS and CDR2 is YFSETQ. The CDR3 has 16 amino acids. CDR3 sequence: CASSSSRDRGDYGYTF. In nucleotides, the CDR3 is TGCGCCAGCAGCTCGTCCCGGGACAGGGGCGACTATGGCTACACCTTC.

The chain uses TRBV6-6 and TRBJ1-5; no clear D. Germline V gene lookup returns CDR1 MNHNY and CDR2 SVGAGI (reference sequence). The germline V and J ends were trimmed by 6 bases and 4 bases, with 7 bases remaining between them. This CDR3 comprises 12 residues. The CDR3 here is CASSRSNQPQHF. The DNA of the CDR3 is TGTGCCAGCAGCCGGAGTAATCAGCCCCAGCATTTT.

V usage is TRBV5-4 and J usage is TRBJ2-3; D ambiguous. Trimming cost V 1 base and J 5 bases, with 5 bases left between them. The CDR3 contains 12 residues. Germline V gene lookup returns CDR1 SGHNT and CDR2 YYREEE (reference sequence). The CDR3 DNA sequence: TGTGCCAGCAGCTTGTACGGAGATACGCAGTATTTT. This codes for CASSLYGDTQYF. Looking up the rest from reference TRBV5-4 and TRBJ2-3 gives the full variable domain: ETGVTQSPTHLIKTRGQQVTLRCSSQSGHNTVSWYQQALGQGPQFIFQYYREEENGRGNFPPRFSGLQFPNYSSELNVNALELDDSALYLCASSLYGDTQYFGPGTRLTVL.

This clone came up a few times. The chain couples TRBV30 to TRBJ2-7; 9 nucleotides line up with TRBD1. CDR1 and CDR2 (germline): GTSNPN, SVGIG (reference sequence). V was clipped by 3 bases and J by 2 bases; unmatched bases: 8. This CDR3 region has 15 residues. The CDR3 DNA sequence: TGTGCCTGGAGGGGGACAGGGACCCCTCCCTACGAGCAGTACTTC. Encoded protein: CAWRGTGTPPYEQYF.

This rearrangement joins TRBV10-1 to TRBJ2-1, with 9 bases aligning to TRBD2. Germline V gene sequence: CDR1 WNHNN, CDR2 SYGVQD (reference sequence). V lost 2 bases to trimming and J lost 6 bases; unmatched junction nucleotides: 5. CDR3 length: 15 amino acids. As DNA, the CDR3 is TGCGCCAGCAGTGAGGAGGTAGCGGGAGCCAATGAGCAGTTCTTC. Its translation: CASSEEVAGANEQFF.

The chain has TRBV19 and TRBJ2-6; 9 bases match TRBD1. This CDR3 is built from 18 residues. V shed 0 bases and J 0 bases; nucleotides not matched to a gene: 3. Per germline, CDR1 LNHDA and CDR2 SQIVND (reference sequence). DNA of the CDR3: TGTGCCAGTAGTATAGATCGGGGACAGGGCTCTGGGGCCAACGTCCTGACTTTC. Translated, it gives CASSIDRGQGSGANVLTF.

This chain connects TRBV5-1 to TRBJ2-7, with D tentatively TRBD2 (5 bases). The CDR3 spans 15 residues. CDR1 is SGHRS, CDR2 YFSETQ, per germline. V gave up 6 bases and J gave up 2 bases, with 18 bases separating them. The CDR3 protein is CASTSGQLGAYEQYF. The DNA of the CDR3 is TGCGCCAGCACTTCCGGCCAACTGGGAGCCTACGAGCAGTACTTC.

The chain recombines TRBV19 with TRBJ1-1; 7 positions agree with TRBD1. This CDR3 region has 14 residues. Germline V gene data show CDR1 as LNHDA and CDR2 as SQIVND (reference sequence). After removal of 6 bases from V and 4 bases from J, the junction contained 8 bases not matched to a gene. The DNA for the CDR3 is TGTGCCAGTAGAAGACAGGGCATGAGCACTGAAGCTTTCTTT. Translation: CASRRQGMSTEAFF.

This chain uses TRBV29-1 with TRBJ1-1; D call uncertain. Germline V CDR1 and CDR2: SQVTM, ANQGSEA. The CDR3 has 15 amino acids. V dropped 0 bases and J dropped 3 bases, with 14 bases sitting between them. The CDR3 protein is CSVEEGTRGHTEAFF. CDR3 in DNA: TGCAGCGTTGAAGAGGGCACCCGAGGGCACACTGAAGCTTTCTTT.

The J gene is TRBJ2-7, the V gene TRBV28; no clear D. The V end was cut by 5 bases, the J end by 0 bases, with 8 bases between. Germline CDR1 is MDHEN and CDR2 is SYDVKM. CDR3 length: 13 amino acids. The CDR3 nucleotides read TGTGCCAGCAGTCCCCCTAGCTCCTACGAGCAGTACTTC. It yields the protein CASSPPSSYEQYF.

The rearrangement links TRBV7-2 to TRBJ2-7; 8 nucleotides line up with TRBD2. Trimming removed 5 bases from V and 3 bases from J; junction bases left unmatched: 3. CDR1 is SGHTA and CDR2 is FQGNSA in the germline V gene. The CDR3 consists of 13 residues. The CDR3 reads CASSILADYEQYF. DNA of the CDR3: TGTGCCAGCAGCATACTAGCGGACTACGAGCAGTACTTC.

This chain joins TRBV11-2 and TRBJ2-1; D is unclear. Per germline, CDR1 SGHAT and CDR2 FQNNGV. This CDR3 region has 15 residues. V shed 1 base and J shed 4 bases, with 11 bases lying between them. CDR3 coding DNA: TGTGCCAGCAGCTTAGGGTTCGGCGGTTACAATGAGCAGTTCTTC. This encodes CASSLGFGGYNEQFF.

This chain links TRBV19 with TRBJ2-1; 9 bases are a match to TRBD2. This CDR3 has 15 amino acids. Germline values: CDR1 LNHDA, CDR2 SQIVND (reference sequence). The J segment lost 10 bases and the V segment lost 1 base, leaving 8 bases of the junction unmatched. This chain's CDR3 is CASSIGIAGVREQFF. CDR3 sequence (DNA): TGTGCCAGTAGTATAGGAATAGCGGGAGTACGCGAGCAGTTCTTC.

The CDR3 sequence: CASSTGLYYEQYF. CDR3 sequence (DNA): TGCGCCAGCAGCACGGGACTCTACTACGAGCAGTACTTC. This rearrangement joins TRBV5-1 to TRBJ2-7; possible D gene TRBD2, 6 bases. The germline V gene has CDR1 SGHRS and CDR2 YFSETQ. The V gene lost 4 bases and the J gene lost 3 bases, with 11 bases spanning the gap. This CDR3 contains 13 residues.

V usage is TRBV29-1 and J usage is TRBJ2-1; 7 bases line up with TRBD2. The V and J ends lost 2 bases and 8 bases, in that order; junction bases with no gene match: 3. Germline-derived CDR1 and CDR2 are SQVTM and ANQGSEA. The CDR3 spans 12 residues. CDR3 in amino acids: CSVEWAGDEQFF. The DNA of the CDR3 is TGCAGCGTTGAATGGGCGGGAGATGAGCAGTTCTTC.

V and J are TRBV6-2 or TRBV6-3 and TRBJ1-2; D is uncertain. Trimming pared 2 bases from V and 8 bases from J, leaving 15 bases between. CDR3 length: 14 amino acids. CDR1 is MNHEY, CDR2 SVGEGT, per germline. In DNA form, the CDR3 reads TGTGCCAGCAGTTACGGCGGTTCCCCAGTCGGCTACACCTTC. It codes for CASSYGGSPVGYTF.

This chain connects TRBV6-5 to TRBJ1-1; D is undetermined. The CDR3 loop spans 15 amino acids. V was pared by 6 bases and J by 3 bases, with 17 bases between. CDR1 is MNHEY and CDR2 is SVGAGI in the germline V gene. CDR3: CASSLTVPRDTEAFF. In DNA, the CDR3 is TGTGCCAGCAGCTTAACTGTCCCAAGAGACACTGAAGCTTTCTTT.

The chain uses TRBV18 and TRBJ2-1; a weak D match, TRBD1 (6 bases). CDR1 and CDR2 from the germline V gene are KGHSH and LQKENI. CDR3 length equals 12 residues. V was clipped by 5 bases and J by 10 bases, with 12 bases between them. CDR3 DNA sequence: TGTGCCAGCTCAATACAGGGACGGGAGCAGTTCTTC. This encodes CASSIQGREQFF.

The J gene is TRBJ1-2, the V gene TRBV28; a possible D gene is TRBD1 (6 bases). V lost 5 bases and J lost 2, with 15 bases in between. The germline gives CDR1 MDHEN, CDR2 SYDVKM. The CDR3 covers 15 residues. CDR3 DNA sequence: TGTGCCAGCAGTCCCGCGAGGGGGTTGAACTATGGCTACACCTTC. It translates to CASSPARGLNYGYTF.

This chain uses TRBV4-3 with TRBJ2-3; 12 bases match TRBD1. V shed 2 bases, J shed 6 bases, and the junction held 6 bases outside the gene matches. Germline V gives CDR1 LGHNA, CDR2 YSLEER. The CDR3 runs 16 residues. CDR3: CASSQSGTGGADTQYF. The CDR3 DNA reads as TGCGCCAGCAGCCAATCCGGGACAGGGGGCGCCGATACGCAGTATTTT.

This clone occurred a few times. The V gene is TRBV7-9, the J gene TRBJ2-7; D is ambiguous. Deletions cut 5 bases from V and 3 bases from J, with 14 bases between. CDR1 is SEHNR, CDR2 FQNEAQ, per germline (reference sequence). The CDR3 has 14 amino acids. Here the CDR3 reads CASSQNIPSYEQYF. The CDR3 DNA follows: TGTGCCAGCAGCCAAAATATCCCCAGCTACGAGCAGTACTTC.

The gene calls are TRBV5-1 and TRBJ2-2; 9 nucleotides align to TRBD2. Losses at the gene ends were 3 bases for V and 0 bases for J; bases not matched to a gene: 3. CDR1 is SGHRS and CDR2 is YFSETQ in the germline V gene. This CDR3 has 16 residues. The CDR3 nucleotides are TGCGCCAGCAGCTGGACTAGCGCCGCGAACACCGGGGAGCTGTTTTTT. Its translation is CASSWTSAANTGELFF. Drawing the rest from reference TRBV5-1 and TRBJ2-2, the complete variable domain is KAGVTQTPRYLIKTRGQQVTLSCSPISGHRSVSWYQQTPGQGLQFLFEYFSETQRNKGNFPGRFSGRQFSNSRSEMNVSTLELGDSALYLCASSWTSAANTGELFFGEGSRLTVL.

This clone was seen only once. The chain uses TRBV7-6 and TRBJ2-5, with a possible D match to TRBD2 (7 bases). CDR1 is SGHVS, CDR2 FNYEAQ, per germline. V was trimmed by 8 bases and J by 4 bases, leaving 23 bases between them. CDR3 length: 16 residues. CDR3 sequence reads: CASAKGGEMVIETQYF. The CDR3 nucleotides read TGTGCCAGCGCAAAGGGGGGGGAGATGGTTATAGAGACCCAGTACTTC.

The J gene is TRBJ1-5, the V gene TRBV27; D not certain. The V end lost 1 base, the J end lost 2 bases, and 6 bases lay between the germline ends. Germline loops: CDR1 MNHEY, CDR2 SMNVEV (reference sequence). The CDR3 is 14 amino acids. The DNA of the CDR3 is TGTGCCAGCAGTTTATGGCACGGCAATCAGCCCCAGCATTTT. This encodes CASSLWHGNQPQHF.

The chain couples TRBV6-5 to TRBJ1-2; TRBD1 matches at 9 bases. This CDR3 spans 13 amino acids. After removal of 5 bases from V and 3 bases from J, the junction contained 1 base not matched to a gene. Germline V gives CDR1 MNHEY, CDR2 SVGAGI. In nucleotides, the CDR3 is TGTGCCAGCAGTCGGGACAGGGACTATGGCTACACCTTC. Amino acids: CASSRDRDYGYTF.